Listed here is a single TCR beta chain. Antigen unknown. This specimen comes from a study of vaccination effects on CD4 cells after COVID-19. Study context: A median of 72 days separated the second dose and sampling. PBMC were cultured at about 2 million per well with around 9.2 IU/ml IL-2 and about 9.4 ug/ml peptides.

CD4+ T cell isolation took place after 10 days of culture. Either the mRNA-1273 or the BNT162b2 vaccine was given to participants as two doses. Days 3 and 7 saw half the medium replaced with IL-2 medium. General observations from the study: At late timepoints after vaccination, vaccine- and infection-induced clones shrank markedly.

This table comes from immunoSEQ multiplex PCR, and its TCRdb copy is limited to in-frame clones, with some not included. Of tens of thousands of clones in the sample, less than 85% are singletons; the top ten hold approximately 2.4%. Sequenced material: CD4+ T cells from PBMCs cultured without peptide, taken after COVID-19 vaccination. This receptor was taken from a human donor who received a COVID-19 vaccine.

CDR3 sequence reads: CASSLAPGRQYV. DNA for the CDR3: TGTGCCAGCAGTTTAGCCCCCGGGAGGCAGTACGTC. The rearrangement links TRBV2 to TRBJ2-7, with D perhaps matching TRBD2 (6 bases). Trimming removed 5 bases from V and 9 bases from J, with 14 bases in between. The length of the CDR3 is 12 residues. From germline, CDR1 is SNHLY and CDR2 FYNNEI.